This TCR beta chain appears in the sequencing data of a study of response to subunit inactivated influenza vaccine. TCRdb itself ran the RT-PCR reads through MiXCR, one entry per CDR3 protein. The sample holds more than 700,000 distinct CDR3 sequences, around 21% seen once. Findings and limits, study-wide: Each seasonal flu vaccination may recruit only limited new T cells, authors suggested.

Germline V lookup: CDR1 SGHDT, CDR2 YYEEEE. The CDR3 length is 15 residues. The J segment lost 3 bases and the V segment lost 4 bases, leaving 8 bases of the junction unmatched. This clonotype occurred a few times. Its matching antigen is unknown. This rearrangement joins TRBV5-6 to TRBJ2-7; 9 bases align to TRBD2. The receptor was isolated from a man aged 50 to 60 who received an inactivated influenza vaccine. The sequencing used PBMCs from blood, collected less than 6 days after vaccination. The CDR3 nucleotides are TGTGCCAGCAGCCGACAACTAGCGGGCCTCTACGAGCAGTACTTC. Its translation is CASSRQLAGLYEQYF.